The next 23 T cell receptor beta chains were all read from a single sample in a study of response to subunit inactivated influenza vaccine. TCRdb reprocessed the RT-PCR reads with MiXCR, giving one entry per CDR3 protein. The sample lists approximately 230,000 distinct CDR3 sequences; 9% to 15% were seen once. The input for sequencing was non-naive T cells sorted from PBMCs, taken approximately 15 days before vaccination. The receptor set was obtained from a man between 45 and 60 years old who received an inactivated influenza vaccine.

J is TRBJ2-7 and V is TRBV20-1; perhaps TRBD2 as D (6 bases). V lost 6 bases and J lost 0, with 15 bases in between. CDR1 DFQATT and CDR2 SNEGSKA come from the germline V gene (reference sequence). There are 14 residues in the CDR3. The CDR3 here is CSATEEGTSYEQYF. The CDR3, as DNA: TGCAGTGCCACGGAGGAGGGGACCTCCTACGAGCAGTACTTC.

This clonotype has just a few counts. The chain is built from TRBV25-1 and TRBJ2-5; TRBD1 agrees at 7 bases. CDR1 and CDR2 (germline): MGHDK, SYGVNS. V lost 8 bases and J lost 5; bases outside the gene matches: 5. This CDR3 comprises 12 residues. CDR3 coding DNA: TGTGCCAGCGGTACAGGGGACGAGACCCAGTACTTC. It translates to CASGTGDETQYF.

This clonotype was detected only a few times. The V gene is TRBV28, the J gene TRBJ2-3, with D hard to call. Per germline, CDR1 MDHEN and CDR2 SYDVKM. The CDR3 runs 11 residues. The V end lost 6 bases, the J end lost 9 bases, and 10 bases lay between the germline ends. The CDR3 protein is CASSSIPTQYF. The DNA of the CDR3 is TGTGCCAGCAGCTCCATTCCCACGCAGTATTTT.

The table lists this clonotype with many counts. The V and J genes are TRBV4-3 and TRBJ2-3; 10 positions agree with TRBD1. Losses at the gene ends were 0 bases for V and 6 bases for J; bases not matched to a gene: 3. This CDR3 spans 15 amino acids. The V gene's germline CDR1 is LGHNA and CDR2 YSLEER. This chain's CDR3 is CASSQDGTGVDTQYF. The CDR3 DNA reads TGCGCCAGCAGCCAAGATGGGACAGGGGTGGATACGCAGTATTTT.

The sample holds many counts of this clonotype. The chain is built from TRBV27 and TRBJ1-2; D gene uncertain. The V gene lost 2 bases and the J gene lost 4 bases, with 11 bases spanning the gap. This CDR3 is built from 14 residues. Germline V gene data show CDR1 as MNHEY and CDR2 as SMNVEV (reference sequence). Here the CDR3 reads CASSLKPVLYGYTF. DNA for the CDR3: TGTGCCAGCAGTTTAAAGCCAGTCCTCTATGGCTACACCTTC.

This clonotype was observed a handful of times. The chain uses TRBV7-6 and TRBJ1-1, with D hard to call. Trimming took 4 bases from V and 4 from J, leaving 10 bases between them. The germline V gene has CDR1 SGHVS and CDR2 FNYEAQ. The CDR3 runs to 13 residues. The CDR3 region has the DNA TGTGCCAGCAGCTCGGAGCGTCTCACTGAAGCTTTCTTT. Protein product: CASSSERLTEAFF.

V is TRBV14 and J is TRBJ2-3; 9 nucleotides agree with TRBD1. V lost 3 bases and J lost 1; bases outside the gene matches: 5. CDR1 and CDR2 from the germline V gene are SGHDN and FVKESK. This CDR3 comprises 16 residues. CDR3 DNA: TGTGCCAGCAGCCAGGCCCGGGACAGGGGCACAGATACGCAGTATTTT. It is translated as CASSQARDRGTDTQYF.

This clonotype was observed many times. This chain uses TRBV20-1 with TRBJ1-2, with D maybe TRBD1 (5 bases). The ends were cut back, 5 bases at V and 6 bases at J, with 19 bases in the middle. Germline V lookup: CDR1 DFQATT, CDR2 SNEGSKA (reference sequence). The CDR3 contains 14 residues. CDR3 coding DNA: TGCAGTGCTTTCCAGGGTGTTCGGGTTGATGGCTACACCTTC. It yields the protein CSAFQGVRVDGYTF.

This clonotype was seen repeatedly, ten times or more. This sequence joins TRBV18 and TRBJ2-3; no clear D gene. Per germline, CDR1 KGHSH and CDR2 LQKENI. Trimming stripped 2 bases from V and 1 base from J, with 7 bases between. This CDR3 has 14 residues. The CDR3 DNA reads TGTGCCAGCTCACCATTAATTGGCACAGATACGCAGTATTTT. This codes for CASSPLIGTDTQYF. Based on the CDR3 plus reference TRBV18 and TRBJ2-3, the full variable domain is NAGVMQNPRHLVRRRGQEARLRCSPMKGHSHVYWYRQLPEEGLKFMVYLQKENIIDESGMPKERFSAEFPKEGPSILRIQQVVRGDSAAYFCASSPLIGTDTQYFGPGTRLTVL.

This clonotype was recorded a few times. This chain links TRBV7-9 with TRBJ1-4, with D unclear. The CDR3 covers 14 residues. Trimming pared 8 bases from V and 0 bases from J, leaving 10 bases between. Looked up from germline, CDR1 is SEHNR and CDR2 is FQNEAQ (reference sequence). As DNA, the CDR3 is TGTGCCAGCGCTACGGCAGCAACTAATGAAAAACTGTTTTTT. Translation: CASATAATNEKLFF.

The gene calls are TRBV4-2 and TRBJ1-3, with no clear D. The germline V and J ends were trimmed by 4 bases and 0 bases, with 10 bases remaining between them. Per germline, CDR1 LGHNA and CDR2 YNFKEQ. The CDR3 sequence is 15 residues long. Written as DNA, the CDR3 is TGTGCCAGCAGCCCCCTTTCCGGCTCTGGAAACACCATATATTTT. It codes for CASSPLSGSGNTIYF.

This clonotype has just one count. A much larger clone sits a single nucleotide away, making a read error possible. The V call is TRBV6-1, the J call TRBJ1-1; a possible D gene is TRBD1 (6 bases). The V and J ends lost 7 bases and 0 bases respectively, with 15 bases between them. Germline loops: CDR1 MNHNS, CDR2 SASEGT. This CDR3 has 15 residues. The CDR3 bases are TGTGCCAGCACCGCGGCGACAGGAATGAACACTGAAGCTTTCTTT. Its translation is CASTAATGMNTEAFF.

The chain joins TRBV18 to TRBJ2-3; TRBD1 is a possible D gene (5 bases). Germline V gene data show CDR1 as KGHSH and CDR2 as LQKENI. The CDR3 has 15 amino acids. V was shortened by 4 bases and J by 0 bases, with 11 bases between the two germline ends. As DNA, the CDR3 is TGTGCCAGCTCACTACAGGCGACTAGCACAGATACGCAGTATTTT. Translating it yields CASSLQATSTDTQYF.

This clonotype was observed a handful of times. This chain connects TRBV19 to TRBJ2-7; 11 bases agree with TRBD2. The germline gives CDR1 LNHDA, CDR2 SQIVND (reference sequence). The CDR3 spans 14 residues. Trimming took 2 bases from V and 3 from J; bases not matched to a gene: 0. CDR3 DNA sequence: TGTGCCAGTAGTATAACTAGCGGGAGCTACGAGCAGTACTTC. The encoded protein is CASSITSGSYEQYF.

The V gene is TRBV5-1, the J gene TRBJ1-6; D not certain. Trimming removed 4 bases at V and 5 bases at J, with 7 bases between. CDR3 size: 13 residues. Germline V CDR1 and CDR2: SGHRS, YFSETQ. The CDR3: CASSTLNNSPLHF. The CDR3 DNA sequence: TGCGCCAGCAGCACCTTAAATAATTCACCCCTCCACTTT.

This clonotype was counted a few times. The rearrangement links TRBV3-1 to TRBJ2-7; a possible D gene is TRBD2 (5 bases). Trimming removed 0 bases at V and 8 bases at J, with 20 bases between. The CDR3 runs to 16 residues. Germline V lookup: CDR1 LGHDT, CDR2 YNNKEL (reference sequence). CDR3 amino acids: CASSQETSRGTPKQYF. The CDR3 DNA reads as TGTGCCAGCAGCCAAGAAACCTCTCGGGGAACCCCAAAGCAGTACTTC.

This clonotype has a count of ten or more. J is TRBJ2-1 and V is TRBV6-2 or TRBV6-3, with D tentatively TRBD1 (5 bases). V lost 5 bases, J lost 6 bases, and 17 bases lay in between. The CDR3 length is 15 residues. Germline values: CDR1 MNHEY, CDR2 SVGEGT. The CDR3 coding sequence is TGTGCCAGCAGTGACGCATCAAACAGGCTCAATGAGCAGTTCTTC. Translated, it gives CASSDASNRLNEQFF.

Only a few counts were recorded for this clonotype. Written as DNA, the CDR3 is TGTGCCAGCAGCAGGACAGGACAAATTGGGGAGACCCAGTACTTC. It is translated as CASSRTGQIGETQYF. This rearrangement joins TRBV7-3 to TRBJ2-5; 7 nucleotides align to TRBD1. The CDR3 contains 15 residues. The trim removed 5 bases at V and 5 bases at J, leaving 11 bases unmatched. CDR1 is SGHTA, CDR2 FQGTGA, per germline.

There are a few counts of this clonotype. This chain connects TRBV3-1 to TRBJ1-6; the D is unclear. The CDR3 has 16 amino acids. Germline CDR1 is LGHDT and CDR2 is YNNKEL (reference sequence). V shed 3 bases and J shed 0 bases, with 9 bases lying between them. CDR3 sequence reads: CASSHKFPSYNSPLHF. The CDR3 DNA reads TGTGCCAGCAGCCATAAGTTTCCCTCCTATAATTCACCCCTCCACTTT.

CDR3 nucleotides: TGTGCCAGCAGTTATCAAGACAGGAACACTGAAGCTTTCTTT. It is translated as CASSYQDRNTEAFF. This rearrangement joins TRBV6-5 to TRBJ1-1; perhaps TRBD1 as D (5 bases). CDR3 length: 14 amino acids. The V end was cut by 3 bases, the J end by 1 base, with 9 bases between. The germline gives CDR1 MNHEY, CDR2 SVGAGI.

This chain uses TRBV5-1 with TRBJ1-2; 7 bases fit TRBD1. The CDR3 sequence is 14 residues long. The germline V gene has CDR1 SGHRS and CDR2 YFSETQ. V lost 0 bases, J lost 8 bases, and 7 bases stayed unmatched. CDR3 coding DNA: TGCGCCAGCAGCTTGGTTGGGGACAGACGCGGCTACACCTTC. Encoded protein: CASSLVGDRRGYTF.

The J gene is TRBJ2-1, the V gene TRBV5-1; the match to TRBD2 covers 7 bases. V dropped 0 bases and J dropped 4; count of bases not matched to a gene: 7. Germline V CDR1 and CDR2: SGHRS, YFSETQ. This CDR3 region has 16 residues. The CDR3 sequence is CASSLEGGQGYNEQFF. The CDR3 region has the DNA TGCGCCAGCAGCTTGGAGGGAGGGCAGGGTTACAATGAGCAGTTCTTC.

This clonotype appeared many times. The chain combines TRBV20-1 with TRBJ1-4; D is perhaps TRBD1 (6 bases). From germline, CDR1 is DFQATT and CDR2 SNEGSKA (reference sequence). V lost 6 bases, J lost 7 bases, and 21 bases lay in between. The CDR3 has 15 residues. CDR3 protein: CSAPPGGRESEKLFF. In DNA form, the CDR3 reads TGCAGTGCCCCCCCTGGGGGGCGTGAGAGTGAAAAACTGTTTTTT.